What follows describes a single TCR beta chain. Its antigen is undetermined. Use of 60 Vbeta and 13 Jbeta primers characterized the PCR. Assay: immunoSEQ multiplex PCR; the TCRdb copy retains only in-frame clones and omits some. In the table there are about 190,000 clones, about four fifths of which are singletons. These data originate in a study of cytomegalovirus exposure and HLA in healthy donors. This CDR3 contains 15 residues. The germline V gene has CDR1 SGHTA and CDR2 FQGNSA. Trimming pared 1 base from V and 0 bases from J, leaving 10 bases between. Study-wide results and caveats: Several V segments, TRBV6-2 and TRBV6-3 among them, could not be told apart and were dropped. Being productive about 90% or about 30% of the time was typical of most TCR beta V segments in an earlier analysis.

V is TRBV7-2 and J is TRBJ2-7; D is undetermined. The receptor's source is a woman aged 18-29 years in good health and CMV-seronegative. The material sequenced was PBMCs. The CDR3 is CASSLVSRSSYEQYF. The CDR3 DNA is TGTGCCAGCAGCTTAGTTTCCCGGAGCTCCTACGAGCAGTACTTC.